Listed here is a single T cell receptor (beta chain). An end of the junction does not agree with germline; a read error may underlie this. Assay: immunoSEQ multiplex PCR; the TCRdb copy retains only in-frame clones and omits some. Among 2 million to 2.5 million clones listed, approximately 96% were seen once. This entry belongs to a study of shared clonotypes between healthy human individuals. Germline V gene lookup returns CDR1 SNHLY and CDR2 FYNNEI. The length of the CDR3 is 11 residues. What was sequenced was naive CD4+ T cells sorted from blood. Noted subset: CD45RA+ positively selected. The sequence was collected from a man younger than 35 in good health. The chain links TRBV2 to TRBJ2-3; possibly TRBD2 for D (6 bases). The CDR3 is CASSEGGEEYF. For the CDR3, the DNA is TGTGCCAGCAGCGAAGGCGGGGAAGAGTATTTT.